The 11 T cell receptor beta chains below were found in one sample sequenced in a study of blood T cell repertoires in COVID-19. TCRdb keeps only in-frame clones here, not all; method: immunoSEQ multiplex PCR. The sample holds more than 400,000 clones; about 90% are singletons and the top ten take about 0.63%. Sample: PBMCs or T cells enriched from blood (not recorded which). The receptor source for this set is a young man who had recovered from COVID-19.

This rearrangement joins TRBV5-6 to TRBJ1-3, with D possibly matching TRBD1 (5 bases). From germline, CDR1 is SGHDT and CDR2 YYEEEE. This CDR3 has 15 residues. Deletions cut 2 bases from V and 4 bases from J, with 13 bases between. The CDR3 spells CASSLPGVSGNTIYF. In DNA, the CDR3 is TGTGCCAGCAGCTTACCGGGGGTGTCCGGAAACACCATATATTTT.

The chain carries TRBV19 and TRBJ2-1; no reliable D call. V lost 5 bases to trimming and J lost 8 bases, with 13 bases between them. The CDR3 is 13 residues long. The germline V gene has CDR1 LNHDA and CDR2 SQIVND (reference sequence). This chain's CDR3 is CASSVSSYDEQFF. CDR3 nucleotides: TGTGCCAGTAGTGTGAGTTCTTACGATGAGCAGTTCTTC.

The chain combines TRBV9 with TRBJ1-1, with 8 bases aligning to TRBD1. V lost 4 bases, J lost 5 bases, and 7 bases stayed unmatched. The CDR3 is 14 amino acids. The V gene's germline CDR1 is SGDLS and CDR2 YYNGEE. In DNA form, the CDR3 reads TGTGCCAGCAGCATACAGGGGGAAAGGACTGAAGCTTTCTTT. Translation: CASSIQGERTEAFF.

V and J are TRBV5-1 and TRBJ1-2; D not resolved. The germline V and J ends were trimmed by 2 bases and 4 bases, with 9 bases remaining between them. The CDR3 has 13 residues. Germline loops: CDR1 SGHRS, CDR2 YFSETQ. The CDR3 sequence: CASSFDGSYGYTF. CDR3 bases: TGCGCCAGCAGCTTCGACGGGTCCTATGGCTACACCTTC.

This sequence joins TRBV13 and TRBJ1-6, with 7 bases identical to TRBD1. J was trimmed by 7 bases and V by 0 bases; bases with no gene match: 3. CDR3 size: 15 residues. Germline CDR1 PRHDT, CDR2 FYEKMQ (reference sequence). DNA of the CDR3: TGTGCCAGCAGCTTAGGTGACAGGGCCAATTCACCCCTCCACTTT. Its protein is CASSLGDRANSPLHF.

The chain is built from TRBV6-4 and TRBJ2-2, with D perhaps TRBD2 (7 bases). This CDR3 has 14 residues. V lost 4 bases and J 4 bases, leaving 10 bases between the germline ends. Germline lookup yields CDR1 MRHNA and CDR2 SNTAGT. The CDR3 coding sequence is TGTGCCAGCAGTGCGGCGGGGGCCACCGGGGAGCTGTTTTTT. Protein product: CASSAAGATGELFF.

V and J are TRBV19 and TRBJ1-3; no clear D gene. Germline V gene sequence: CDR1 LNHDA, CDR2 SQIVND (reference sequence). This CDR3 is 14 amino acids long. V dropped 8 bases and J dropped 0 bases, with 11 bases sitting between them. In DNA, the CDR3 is TGTGCCAGTTCTAGAGAGGACTCTGGAAACACCATATATTTT. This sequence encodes CASSREDSGNTIYF.

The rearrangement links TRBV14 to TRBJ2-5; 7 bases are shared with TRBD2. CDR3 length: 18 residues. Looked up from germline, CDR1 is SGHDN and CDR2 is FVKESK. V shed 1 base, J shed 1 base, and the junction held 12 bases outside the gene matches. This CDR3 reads CASSQAASGTWGQETQYF. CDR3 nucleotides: TGTGCCAGCAGCCAAGCCGCTAGCGGTACTTGGGGCCAAGAGACCCAGTACTTC.

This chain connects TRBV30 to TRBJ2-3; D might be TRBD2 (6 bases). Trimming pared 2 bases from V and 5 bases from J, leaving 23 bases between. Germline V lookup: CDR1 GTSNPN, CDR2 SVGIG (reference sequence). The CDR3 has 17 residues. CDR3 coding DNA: TGTGCCTGGAGTACGACACCCCCGGGACTCCTGGGAGATACGCAGTATTTT. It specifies CAWSTTPPGLLGDTQYF. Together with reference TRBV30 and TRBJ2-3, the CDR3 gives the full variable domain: SQTIHQWPATLVQPVGSPLSLECTVEGTSNPNLYWYRQAAGRGLQLLFYSVGIGQISSEVPQNLSASRPQDRQFILSSKKLLLSDSGFYLCAWSTTPPGLLGDTQYFGPGTRLTVL.

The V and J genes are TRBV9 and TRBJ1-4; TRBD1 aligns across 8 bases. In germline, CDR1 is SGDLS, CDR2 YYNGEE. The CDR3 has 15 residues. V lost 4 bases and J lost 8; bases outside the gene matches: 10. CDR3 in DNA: TGTGCCAGCAGCCCCCGGACAGGGATTAGAGAAAAACTGTTTTTT. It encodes CASSPRTGIREKLFF.

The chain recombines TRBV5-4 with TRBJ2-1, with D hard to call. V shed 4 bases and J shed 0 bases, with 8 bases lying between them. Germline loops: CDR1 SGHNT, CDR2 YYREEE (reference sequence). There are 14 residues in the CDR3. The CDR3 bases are TGTGCCAGCAGCCGAAGTAGCTCCTACAATGAGCAGTTCTTC. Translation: CASSRSSSYNEQFF.